Presented here are 16 T cell receptor beta chains from one specimen sequenced in a study of blood T cell repertoires in COVID-19. Profiled with immunoSEQ multiplex PCR; TCRdb holds only in-frame clones, not every one. The profile shows hundreds of thousands of clones, 65% to 90% of them singletons. The material sequenced was PBMCs or T cells enriched from blood (not recorded which). These receptors came from a man aged 35 to 55 who had recovered from COVID-19.

The V gene is TRBV14, the J gene TRBJ2-1, with 7 positions matching TRBD1. The CDR3 is 17 amino acids. Unmatched junction bases numbered 6, after V lost 1 base and J lost 0 bases. Germline CDR1 reads SGHDN; CDR2 reads FVKESK. CDR3 sequence reads: CASSQGRQGFSYNEQFF. CDR3 in DNA: TGTGCCAGCAGCCAAGGTCGACAGGGCTTCTCCTACAATGAGCAGTTCTTC.

This rearrangement joins TRBV3-1 (or the pseudogene TRBV3-2) to TRBJ2-2; 12 positions agree with TRBD2. The V gene end was trimmed by 3 bases and the J gene end by 4 bases; junction bases not matched to a gene: 9. This CDR3 contains 18 residues. Germline assignment: CDR1 LGHDT and CDR2 YNNKEL (reference sequence). The CDR3 loop reads CASSHQTSGGIFTGELFF. CDR3 in DNA: TGTGCCAGCAGCCACCAGACTAGCGGGGGCATATTCACCGGGGAGCTGTTTTTT.

CDR3 bases: TGTGCCATCAGTGAGCAAGTAGGGGGCATGGCTGAAGCTTTCTTT. Encoded protein: CAISEQVGGMAEAFF. The chain combines TRBV10-3 with TRBJ1-1; 7 bases align to TRBD1. The CDR3 covers 15 residues. CDR1 is ENHRY and CDR2 is SYGVKD in the germline V gene. V dropped 2 bases and J dropped 6; count of bases not matched to a gene: 9.

The V gene is TRBV6-2 or TRBV6-3, the J gene TRBJ2-3; 7 bases are a match to TRBD2. The V and J ends lost 3 bases and 7 bases, in that order; junction bases with no gene match: 7. The CDR3 loop spans 14 amino acids. Germline lookup yields CDR1 MNHEY and CDR2 SVGEGT. The CDR3 DNA is TGTGCCAGCAGTTATTCTGGGGGGGGGTATACGCAGTATTTT. Residues: CASSYSGGGYTQYF.

The V call is TRBV10-3, the J call TRBJ1-1; no definite D call. Looked up from germline, CDR1 is ENHRY and CDR2 is SYGVKD. This CDR3 comprises 13 residues. Trimming pared 6 bases from V and 1 base from J, leaving 9 bases between. The CDR3 DNA reads as TGTGCCATCAGCGGAGTGAAGAACACTGAAGCTTTCTTT. Translated, it gives CAISGVKNTEAFF.

This chain links TRBV29-1 with TRBJ2-3; 11 nucleotides match TRBD1. Germline CDR1 SQVTM, CDR2 ANQGSEA. After removal of 7 bases from V and 4 bases from J, the junction contained 10 bases not matched to a gene. This CDR3 has 15 amino acids. The CDR3 DNA follows: TGCAGCGCGAGGCGGACAGGGGGCGCGTCAGATACGCAGTATTTT. Amino acid sequence: CSARRTGGASDTQYF.

The chain is built from TRBV21-1 and TRBJ1-2; TRBD1, the table's D call, lacks a check against the DNA. TRBV21-1 is a pseudogene locus. This CDR3 spans 17 amino acids. The CDR3 sequence: CASSKGGGRDQDYGYTF. In DNA form, the CDR3 reads TGTGCCAGCAGCAAAGGGGGTGGCAGGGATCAAGACTATGGCTACACCTTC.

This chain's CDR3 is CASSLFGVASNQPQHF. The CDR3 DNA is TGTGCCAGCAGTTTATTCGGTGTAGCTAGCAATCAGCCCCAGCATTTT. The chain recombines TRBV28 with TRBJ1-5; D gene ambiguous. The CDR3 contains 16 residues. Germline V CDR1 and CDR2: MDHEN, SYDVKM. V lost 1 base, J lost 0 bases, and 10 bases lay in between. Based on the CDR3 plus reference TRBV28 and TRBJ1-5, the full variable domain is DVKVTQSSRYLVKRTGEKVFLECVQDMDHENMFWYRQDPGLGLRLIYFSYDVKMKEKGDIPEGYSVSREKKERFSLILESASTNQTSMYLCASSLFGVASNQPQHFGDGTRLSIL.

The chain recombines TRBV7-2 with TRBJ2-2, with 11 positions matching TRBD2. With V trimmed by 8 bases and J by 4 bases, 6 bases remained unmatched. Looked up from germline, CDR1 is SGHTA and CDR2 is FQGNSA. The CDR3 spans 15 residues. The CDR3 sequence: CASLGLAVPTGELFF. CDR3 DNA sequence: TGTGCCAGCTTGGGACTAGCGGTTCCCACCGGGGAGCTGTTTTTT.

This clone appeared a few times. The rearrangement uses TRBV27 and TRBJ1-6; D might be TRBD1 (6 bases). The V gene's germline CDR1 is MNHEY and CDR2 SMNVEV (reference sequence). This CDR3 contains 15 residues. Trimming removed 3 bases at V and 10 bases at J, with 16 bases between. The CDR3 sequence is CASSFTRQARSPLHF. DNA for the CDR3: TGTGCCAGCAGTTTTACCCGACAGGCTAGATCACCCCTCCACTTT.

Details on this clone: A junction end diverges from the germline sequence, so it may reflect a read error. The J gene is TRBJ1-2, the V gene TRBV5-1, with TRBD1 as a possible D gene (6 bases). The CDR3 is 14 amino acids. Germline CDR1 is SGHRS and CDR2 is YFSETQ. This CDR3 is CASSSDPGGYRYTF. In nucleotides, the CDR3 is TGCGCCAGCAGCTCCGACCCTGGGGGCTATCGCTACACCTTC.

The V gene is TRBV21-1, the J gene TRBJ2-3; TRBD1 is the table's D call, not checked against the DNA. TRBV21-1 is a pseudogene segment. The CDR3 is 15 amino acids. The CDR3 region is CASSQPGQLTDTQYF. CDR3 DNA: TGTGCCAGCAGCCAACCGGGACAGTTGACAGATACGCAGTATTTT.

The V gene is TRBV10-3, the J gene TRBJ1-1, with a weak D call TRBD1 (5 bases). Germline V gene lookup returns CDR1 ENHRY and CDR2 SYGVKD. The CDR3 extends over 14 amino acids. Trimming removed 2 bases at V and 4 bases at J, with 11 bases between. This CDR3 reads CAISEAGPGTEAFF. The CDR3 DNA sequence: TGTGCCATCAGTGAGGCAGGGCCGGGCACTGAAGCTTTCTTT.

This clone was observed a handful of times. This chain uses TRBV6-5 with TRBJ2-7, with TRBD1 identical over 8 bases. This CDR3 has 13 amino acids. CDR1 MNHEY and CDR2 SVGAGI come from the germline V gene. Trimming cost V 6 bases and J 5 bases; bases outside gene matches: 6. The CDR3 loop is CASRLTGDHEQYF. In DNA, the CDR3 is TGTGCCAGCAGACTGACAGGGGACCACGAGCAGTACTTC.

V usage is TRBV6-5 and J usage is TRBJ2-7, with 10 bases fitting TRBD1. This CDR3 is 15 amino acids long. Losses at the gene ends were 7 bases for V and 6 bases for J; bases not matched to a gene: 12. Germline V gene sequence: CDR1 MNHEY, CDR2 SVGAGI. CDR3 region: CASTTWDRGRREQYF. As DNA, the CDR3 is TGTGCCAGCACCACATGGGACAGGGGTAGGCGCGAGCAGTACTTC.

The V and J genes are TRBV5-4 and TRBJ2-2; TRBD2 agrees at 14 bases. Trimming cost V 5 bases and J 7 bases; bases outside gene matches: 4. CDR1 is SGHNT, CDR2 YYREEE, per germline (reference sequence). This CDR3 contains 15 residues. The CDR3 loop reads CASRPGLAGDGELFF. The DNA of the CDR3 is TGTGCCAGCAGGCCGGGACTAGCGGGGGACGGGGAGCTGTTTTTT.